The 2 T cell receptor beta chains listed next were all sequenced from one sample in a study of shared clonotypes between healthy human individuals. Naive CD8 isolation took CD45RO-negative cells positively selected for CCR7 and excluded terminally differentiated effector memory CD45RA+ cells. The protocol was immunoSEQ multiplex PCR, while the TCRdb copy is restricted to in-frame clones and leaves out a portion. Of 800,000 or so clones detected, 90% to 98% appear once; the ten largest clones hold 0.2% to 0.25%. Material for sequencing was naive CD8+ T cells sorted from blood. These TCRs come from a man aged 25 to 40 in good health.

V is TRBV9 and J is TRBJ2-7, with 9 bases identical to TRBD2. Germline assignment: CDR1 SGDLS and CDR2 YYNGEE. This CDR3 has 16 amino acids. With 0 bases clipped from V and 4 bases from J, the junction kept 8 bases outside the gene matches. This CDR3 is CASSVEPSGRIYEQYF. In nucleotides, the CDR3 is TGTGCCAGCAGCGTAGAGCCCAGCGGGAGGATTTACGAGCAGTACTTC.

The V gene is TRBV29-1, the J gene TRBJ1-2; possibly TRBD1 for D (5 bases). This CDR3 spans 11 amino acids. The germline V and J ends were trimmed by 4 bases and 4 bases, with 7 bases remaining between them. Germline CDR1 SQVTM, CDR2 ANQGSEA. The DNA of the CDR3 is TGCAGCGTTGGGGGGACCTATGGCTACACCTTC. Its translation: CSVGGTYGYTF.